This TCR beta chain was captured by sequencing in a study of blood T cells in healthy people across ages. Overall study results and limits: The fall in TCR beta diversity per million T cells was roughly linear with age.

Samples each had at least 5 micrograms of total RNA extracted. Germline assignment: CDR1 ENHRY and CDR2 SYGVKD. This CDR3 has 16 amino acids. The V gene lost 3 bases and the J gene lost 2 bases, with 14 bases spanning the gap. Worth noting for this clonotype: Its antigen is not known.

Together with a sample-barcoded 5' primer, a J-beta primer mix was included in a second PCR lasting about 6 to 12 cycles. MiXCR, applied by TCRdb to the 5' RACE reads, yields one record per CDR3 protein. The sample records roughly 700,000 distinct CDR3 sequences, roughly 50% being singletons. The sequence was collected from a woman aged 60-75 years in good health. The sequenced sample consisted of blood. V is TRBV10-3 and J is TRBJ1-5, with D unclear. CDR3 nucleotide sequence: TGTGCCATCAGTGAATTCCAGGTAGTCGGCAATCAGCCCCAGCATTTT. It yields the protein CAISEFQVVGNQPQHF.